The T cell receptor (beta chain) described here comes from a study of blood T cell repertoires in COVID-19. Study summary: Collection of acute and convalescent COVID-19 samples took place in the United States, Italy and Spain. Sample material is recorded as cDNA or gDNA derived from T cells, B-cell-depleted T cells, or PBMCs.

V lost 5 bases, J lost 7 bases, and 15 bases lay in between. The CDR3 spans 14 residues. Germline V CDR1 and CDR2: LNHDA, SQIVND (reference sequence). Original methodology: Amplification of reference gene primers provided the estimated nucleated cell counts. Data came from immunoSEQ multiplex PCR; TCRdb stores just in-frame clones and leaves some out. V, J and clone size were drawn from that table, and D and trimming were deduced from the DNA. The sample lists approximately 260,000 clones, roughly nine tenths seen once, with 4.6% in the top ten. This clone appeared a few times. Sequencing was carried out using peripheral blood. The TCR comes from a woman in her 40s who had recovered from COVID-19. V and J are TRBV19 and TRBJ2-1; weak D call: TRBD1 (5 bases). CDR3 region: CASSGPPRANEQFF. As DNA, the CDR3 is TGTGCCAGTAGTGGGCCCCCCAGGGCAAATGAGCAGTTCTTC.